The rows below give T cell receptor beta chains drawn from one sample of a study of Ad26.COV2.S vaccination and SARS-CoV-2 variants. Sequencing was performed with immunoSEQ multiplex PCR; in TCRdb, only in-frame clones are kept and a portion is missing. The data hold around 300,000 clones, with around 90% observed a single time. Here the sequenced sample was peripheral blood, taken in a trial of Ad26.COV2.S vaccine versus placebo. These receptors all stem from a person aged 18-65 years who received the Ad26.COV2.S COVID-19 vaccine or a placebo. CDR3s include the opening cysteine and the closing phenylalanine or tryptophan. Fields, in order: J gene, clone size, D gene, V gene, CDR3 protein, CDR3 DNA. The D gene is left open where the match is weak. Clone size appears in some rows only: once, few, many, or a class for an expanded clone.

j_call: TRBJ2-7; clone_size: once; d_call: TRBD1; v_call: TRBV5-1; cdr3_aa: CASSFGTGYEQYF; cdr3_nt: TGCGCCAGCAGCTTCGGGACAGGTTACGAGCAGTACTTC
j_call: TRBJ1-4; clone_size: NA; d_call: NA; v_call: TRBV7-9; cdr3_aa: CASSPSLSDELFF; cdr3_nt: TGTGCCAGCAGCCCAAGCCTCTCGGATGAACTGTTTTTT
j_call: TRBJ2-1; clone_size: once; d_call: NA; v_call: TRBV15; cdr3_aa: CATSRGNGGSEDEQFF; cdr3_nt: TGTGCCACCAGCAGAGGCAACGGGGGATCTGAAGATGAGCAGTTCTTC
j_call: TRBJ1-6; clone_size: NA; d_call: TRBD1; v_call: TRBV27; cdr3_aa: CASTPTGGREPLHF; cdr3_nt: TGTGCCAGTACACCTACAGGGGGCCGTGAACCCCTCCACTTT
j_call: TRBJ2-1; clone_size: NA; d_call: TRBD1; v_call: TRBV5-5; cdr3_aa: CASSSTGTGYNEQFF; cdr3_nt: TGTGCCAGCAGCTCAACCGGGACAGGGTACAATGAGCAGTTCTTC
j_call: TRBJ2-7; clone_size: NA; d_call: NA; v_call: TRBV29-1; cdr3_aa: CSVEGRRLDEQYF; cdr3_nt: TGCAGCGTTGAGGGGAGGAGGTTGGACGAGCAGTACTTC
j_call: TRBJ1-6; clone_size: few; d_call: NA; v_call: TRBV6-4; cdr3_aa: CASHGRPYYNSPLHF; cdr3_nt: TGTGCCAGCCATGGACGACCGTACTATAATTCACCCCTCCACTTT
j_call: TRBJ2-7; clone_size: NA; d_call: NA; v_call: TRBV6-5; cdr3_aa: CASRPGYGRAYEQYF; cdr3_nt: TGTGCCAGCAGGCCAGGGTATGGTCGTGCCTACGAGCAGTACTTC
j_call: TRBJ2-1; clone_size: NA; d_call: NA; v_call: TRBV4-1; cdr3_aa: CASSHDRAGSYNEQFF; cdr3_nt: TGCGCCAGCAGCCATGATAGGGCCGGCTCCTACAATGAGCAGTTCTTC
j_call: TRBJ2-3; clone_size: NA; d_call: TRBD2; v_call: TRBV11-3; cdr3_aa: CASSLDRPSGFADTQYF; cdr3_nt: TGTGCCAGCAGCTTAGATCGTCCTAGCGGGTTCGCAGATACGCAGTATTTT